The rows below give T cell receptor beta chains drawn from one sample of a study of blood T cells in healthy people across ages. TCRdb recomputed calls from the 5' RACE reads with MiXCR, one row per CDR3 protein. The data show approximately 1,000,000 distinct CDR3 sequences, 40% to 55% seen once. Sequenced material: blood. These receptors originate from a woman aged 55-70 years in good health. CDR3s include the opening cysteine and the closing phenylalanine or tryptophan. Fields, in order: D gene, J gene, V gene, clone size, CDR3 protein, CDR3 DNA. D genes are given only for firm matches. Some rows mark clone size as missing; the rest say once, few, many or name a class of expanded clone.

d_call: -; j_call: TRBJ2-7; v_call: TRBV18; clone_size: -; cdr3_aa: CASSGTGLHEQYF; cdr3_nt: TGTGCCAGCTCAGGCACAGGGCTCCACGAGCAGTACTTC
d_call: TRBD2; j_call: TRBJ2-7; v_call: TRBV6-1; clone_size: -; cdr3_aa: CASSPRLAETYEQYF; cdr3_nt: TGTGCCAGCAGCCCAAGACTAGCGGAAACCTACGAGCAGTACTTC
d_call: -; j_call: TRBJ2-3; v_call: TRBV7-6; clone_size: few; cdr3_aa: CASSLNIGTDTQYF; cdr3_nt: TGTGCCAGCAGCTTAAACATTGGGACAGATACGCAGTATTTT
d_call: -; j_call: TRBJ1-1; v_call: TRBV13; clone_size: few; cdr3_aa: CASSSRDTEAFF; cdr3_nt: TGTGCCAGCAGCTCCCGGGACACTGAAGCTTTCTTT
d_call: -; j_call: TRBJ2-7; v_call: TRBV20-1; clone_size: -; cdr3_aa: CSARDVNPHEQYF; cdr3_nt: TGCAGTGCTAGAGACGTCAACCCCCACGAGCAGTACTTC
d_call: TRBD1; j_call: TRBJ2-3; v_call: TRBV6-6; clone_size: -; cdr3_aa: CASRPTGTGADTQYF; cdr3_nt: TGTGCCAGCAGACCCACCGGGACAGGGGCAGATACGCAGTATTTT
d_call: -; j_call: TRBJ2-7; v_call: TRBV27; clone_size: -; cdr3_aa: CASSGTTEARNEQYF; cdr3_nt: TGTGCCAGCAGTGGGACGACAGAAGCCAGGAATGAGCAGTACTTC
d_call: TRBD1; j_call: TRBJ1-1; v_call: TRBV13; clone_size: few; cdr3_aa: CASSLSTGGDTEAFF; cdr3_nt: TGTGCCAGCAGCTTAAGTACAGGGGGGGACACTGAAGCTTTCTTT
d_call: -; j_call: TRBJ2-7; v_call: TRBV19; clone_size: -; cdr3_aa: CASSKSFFYEQYF; cdr3_nt: TGTGCCAGTTCTAAAAGTTTTTTCTACGAGCAGTACTTC
d_call: TRBD2; j_call: TRBJ2-1; v_call: TRBV7-3; clone_size: -; cdr3_aa: CASSPQPGAGVDNEQFF; cdr3_nt: TGTGCCAGCAGCCCCCAACCAGGAGCGGGAGTAGACAATGAGCAGTTCTTC
d_call: TRBD2; j_call: TRBJ2-5; v_call: TRBV20-1; clone_size: few; cdr3_aa: CSAITWSGSHRETQYF; cdr3_nt: TGCAGTGCTATAACCTGGAGCGGGAGCCACCGGGAGACCCAGTACTTC
d_call: -; j_call: TRBJ1-2; v_call: TRBV13; clone_size: -; cdr3_aa: CASSLVGWDYGYTF; cdr3_nt: TGTGCCAGCAGCTTAGTGGGTTGGGACTATGGCTACACCTTC
d_call: TRBD2; j_call: TRBJ2-7; v_call: TRBV6-5; clone_size: few; cdr3_aa: CASARAGAYYEQYF; cdr3_nt: TGTGCCAGCGCAAGAGCGGGGGCCTACTACGAGCAGTACTTC
d_call: -; j_call: TRBJ1-4; v_call: TRBV5-6; clone_size: -; cdr3_aa: CASSLSKLGTNEKLFF; cdr3_nt: TGTGCCAGCAGCTTGAGTAAACTCGGAACTAATGAAAAACTGTTTTTT
d_call: -; j_call: TRBJ2-7; v_call: TRBV10-3; clone_size: once; cdr3_aa: CAISDWGAHEQYF; cdr3_nt: TGTGCCATCAGTGACTGGGGAGCCCACGAGCAGTACTTC
d_call: -; j_call: TRBJ2-7; v_call: TRBV15; clone_size: -; cdr3_aa: CATSKSKGLHEQYF; cdr3_nt: TGTGCCACCAGCAAATCCAAGGGCCTCCACGAGCAGTACTTC
d_call: -; j_call: TRBJ1-2; v_call: TRBV2; clone_size: -; cdr3_aa: CADRAGNYGYTF; cdr3_nt: TGTGCCGACCGGGCCGGGAACTATGGCTACACCTTC
d_call: TRBD2; j_call: TRBJ2-7; v_call: TRBV12-5; clone_size: -; cdr3_aa: CASGLELADYEQYF; cdr3_nt: TGTGCTAGTGGTTTGGAGCTAGCGGATTACGAGCAGTACTTC
d_call: TRBD2; j_call: TRBJ2-7; v_call: TRBV30; clone_size: -; cdr3_aa: CAWSETSGEQYF; cdr3_nt: TGTGCCTGGAGTGAGACTAGCGGCGAGCAGTACTTC
d_call: TRBD2; j_call: TRBJ2-3; v_call: TRBV28; clone_size: -; cdr3_aa: CASSFGGRPTDTQYF; cdr3_nt: TGTGCCAGCAGTTTTGGCGGGAGGCCCACAGATACGCAGTATTTT
d_call: TRBD1; j_call: TRBJ1-4; v_call: TRBV2; clone_size: -; cdr3_aa: CASSPGQLYEKLFF; cdr3_nt: TGTGCCAGCAGTCCGGGACAGCTTTATGAAAAACTGTTTTTT
d_call: -; j_call: TRBJ1-1; v_call: TRBV24-1; clone_size: once; cdr3_aa: CATSEAGRTEAFF; cdr3_nt: TGTGCCACCAGTGAGGCGGGACGCACTGAAGCTTTCTTT
d_call: -; j_call: TRBJ2-7; v_call: TRBV29-1; clone_size: many; cdr3_aa: CSVAGQTYEQYF; cdr3_nt: TGCAGCGTTGCAGGACAGACCTACGAGCAGTACTTC
d_call: -; j_call: TRBJ2-7; v_call: TRBV12-3/TRBV12-4; clone_size: few; cdr3_aa: CASSLGGRRASYEQYF; cdr3_nt: TGTGCCAGCAGTTTAGGAGGGCGGCGGGCCTCCTACGAGCAGTACTTC
d_call: -; j_call: TRBJ2-7; v_call: TRBV20-1; clone_size: -; cdr3_aa: CSAPKDTDSYEQYF; cdr3_nt: TGCAGTGCCCCCAAGGACACCGACTCCTACGAGCAGTACTTC
d_call: TRBD2; j_call: TRBJ2-4; v_call: TRBV6-6; clone_size: -; cdr3_aa: CASSFLTSGSKNIQYF; cdr3_nt: TGTGCCAGCAGTTTCCTGACTAGCGGATCAAAAAACATTCAGTACTTC
d_call: TRBD2; j_call: TRBJ2-7; v_call: TRBV5-1; clone_size: -; cdr3_aa: CASNAGHPGTNWYEQYF; cdr3_nt: TGCGCCAGCAACGCGGGGCACCCCGGGACTAATTGGTACGAGCAGTACTTC
d_call: -; j_call: TRBJ2-4; v_call: TRBV12-3/TRBV12-4; clone_size: -; cdr3_aa: CASSLVQGNIRYF; cdr3_nt: TGTGCCAGCAGTTTAGTTCAGGGGAACATTCGGTACTTC
d_call: TRBD2; j_call: TRBJ2-5; v_call: TRBV28; clone_size: -; cdr3_aa: CASNLLTAGAYQETQYF; cdr3_nt: TGTGCCAGCAATTTATTAACAGCGGGAGCGTACCAAGAGACCCAGTACTTC
d_call: -; j_call: TRBJ2-5; v_call: TRBV28; clone_size: few; cdr3_aa: CASSSFGEKETQYF; cdr3_nt: TGTGCCAGCAGTTCGTTTGGGGAGAAGGAGACCCAGTACTTC
d_call: TRBD2; j_call: TRBJ2-3; v_call: TRBV25-1; clone_size: -; cdr3_aa: CASSEIGRAGEDTQYF; cdr3_nt: TGTGCCAGCAGTGAAATAGGGCGAGCGGGAGAAGATACGCAGTATTTT
d_call: TRBD1; j_call: TRBJ2-7; v_call: TRBV7-8; clone_size: -; cdr3_aa: CASSSSRGQGWYEQYF; cdr3_nt: TGTGCCAGCAGCTCTAGCCGGGGACAGGGATGGTACGAGCAGTACTTC
d_call: -; j_call: TRBJ1-1; v_call: TRBV29-1; clone_size: few; cdr3_aa: CSVAPLVNTEAFF; cdr3_nt: TGCAGCGTTGCCCCCCTTGTGAACACTGAAGCTTTCTTT
d_call: TRBD1; j_call: TRBJ1-1; v_call: TRBV2; clone_size: -; cdr3_aa: CASSGDRGILNTEAFF; cdr3_nt: TGTGCCAGCAGCGGGGACAGGGGGATTTTGAACACTGAAGCTTTCTTT
d_call: TRBD1; j_call: TRBJ2-7; v_call: TRBV27; clone_size: -; cdr3_aa: CASSGSQGVYEQYF; cdr3_nt: TGTGCCAGCAGTGGTAGTCAGGGGGTCTACGAGCAGTACTTC
d_call: TRBD1; j_call: TRBJ2-5; v_call: TRBV7-9; clone_size: -; cdr3_aa: CASSHRRDSLGTQYF; cdr3_nt: TGTGCCAGCAGCCACCGAAGGGACAGCCTAGGGACCCAGTACTTC
d_call: -; j_call: TRBJ1-5; v_call: TRBV24-1; clone_size: few; cdr3_aa: CATSDAVMVYQPQHF; cdr3_nt: TGTGCCACCAGTGATGCCGTGATGGTGTATCAGCCCCAGCATTTT
d_call: -; j_call: TRBJ2-1; v_call: TRBV5-1; clone_size: -; cdr3_aa: CASSFAGPSSYNEQFF; cdr3_nt: TGCGCCAGCAGCTTTGCGGGACCCAGCTCCTACAATGAGCAGTTCTTC
d_call: -; j_call: TRBJ2-7; v_call: TRBV5-1; clone_size: few; cdr3_aa: CASSWADGTYEQYF; cdr3_nt: TGCGCCAGCAGCTGGGCGGACGGGACCTACGAGCAGTACTTC
d_call: -; j_call: TRBJ2-4; v_call: TRBV7-8; clone_size: -; cdr3_aa: CASSLVLAKGGIKNIQYF; cdr3_nt: TGTGCCAGCAGCTTAGTACTAGCTAAAGGGGGAATCAAAAACATTCAGTACTTC
d_call: TRBD2; j_call: TRBJ2-7; v_call: TRBV7-2; clone_size: few; cdr3_aa: CASSLSAGGPRYEQYF; cdr3_nt: TGTGCCAGCAGCTTATCTGCGGGAGGGCCACGTTACGAGCAGTACTTC
d_call: -; j_call: TRBJ2-5; v_call: TRBV28; clone_size: -; cdr3_aa: CASSIEKETQYF; cdr3_nt: TGTGCCAGCAGCATTGAGAAAGAGACCCAGTACTTC
d_call: -; j_call: TRBJ2-3; v_call: TRBV7-6; clone_size: -; cdr3_aa: CASSFGRWGSDTQYF; cdr3_nt: TGTGCCAGCAGCTTTGGACGGTGGGGCTCAGATACGCAGTATTTT
d_call: -; j_call: TRBJ2-7; v_call: TRBV10-1; clone_size: few; cdr3_aa: CASSESNPYEQYF; cdr3_nt: TGCGCCAGCAGTGAGAGTAATCCCTACGAGCAGTACTTC
d_call: -; j_call: TRBJ2-1; v_call: TRBV29-1; clone_size: -; cdr3_aa: CSAKDNNEQFF; cdr3_nt: TGCAGCGCTAAGGACAACAATGAGCAGTTCTTC